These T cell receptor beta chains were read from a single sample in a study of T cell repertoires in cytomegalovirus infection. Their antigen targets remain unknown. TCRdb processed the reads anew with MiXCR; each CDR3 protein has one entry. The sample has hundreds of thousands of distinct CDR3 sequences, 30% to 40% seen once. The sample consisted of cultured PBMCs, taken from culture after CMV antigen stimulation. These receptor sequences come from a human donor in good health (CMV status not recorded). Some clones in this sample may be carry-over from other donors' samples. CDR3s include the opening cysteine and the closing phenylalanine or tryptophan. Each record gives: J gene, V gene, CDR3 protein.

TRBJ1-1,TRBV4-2,CASSQPDRTEAFF
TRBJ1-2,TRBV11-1,CASSQQGAVYGYTF
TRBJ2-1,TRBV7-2,CASSLAATSYNEQFF
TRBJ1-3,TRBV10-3,CAARGGTGNTIYF
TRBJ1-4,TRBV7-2,CASAQARLTPATNEKLFF
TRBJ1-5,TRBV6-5,CASSIDSTHSQPQHF
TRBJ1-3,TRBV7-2,CASSLGVSIGNTIYF
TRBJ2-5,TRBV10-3,CAISDRLAGLETQYF
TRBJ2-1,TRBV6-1,CASTINRGRYNEQFF
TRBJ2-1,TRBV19,CASSMAPPPTSYNEQFF
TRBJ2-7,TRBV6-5,CASSGQGRTSYEQYF
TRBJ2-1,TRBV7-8,CASSLPGSSYNEQFF
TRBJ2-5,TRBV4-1,CASSRSGGTSQETQYF
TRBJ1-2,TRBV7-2,CASSWPRDLGATNYGYTF
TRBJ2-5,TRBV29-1,CSVRTGTGPETQYF
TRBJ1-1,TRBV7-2,CASSLGGGLEAFF
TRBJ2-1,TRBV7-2,CASSPPRRRQIYNEQFF
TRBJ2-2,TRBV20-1,CSARAAGVRTGELFF
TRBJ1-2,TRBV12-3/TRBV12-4,CASSPPPPSGYTF
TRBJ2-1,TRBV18,CASSPENGRWEQFF
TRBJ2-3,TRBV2,CASRPLGQSSTDTQYF
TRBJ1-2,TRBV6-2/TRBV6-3,CASSRTGSYGYTF
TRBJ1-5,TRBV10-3,CAISESNQPQHF
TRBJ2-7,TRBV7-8,CASSLSLVGYEQYF
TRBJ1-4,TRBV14,CASSHLLGQGDEKLFF
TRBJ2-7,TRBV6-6,CASSYSDYEQYF
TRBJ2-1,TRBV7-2,CASSPRAIWNEQFF
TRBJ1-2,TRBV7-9,CASSLSSGPYGYTF
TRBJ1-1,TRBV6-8,CASSYARRRLSNTEAFF
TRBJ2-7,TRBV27,CASSLSGTSGYEQYF
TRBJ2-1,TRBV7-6,CASSLGADLRNEQFF
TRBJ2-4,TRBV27,CASSLVGTAFQLAKNIQYF